The T cell receptor (beta chain) under discussion was sequenced for a study of cytomegalovirus exposure and HLA in healthy donors. Overall study results and limits: The presence/absence work took it that sequencing depth was about the same across donors. The majority of TCR sequences were rare, yet some public TCRs appeared in many donors. A later analysis showed TCR association rates differing by HLA locus, peaking at DRB1 and lowest at HLA-C. The HLA-A and HLA-B alleles of most subjects were reportedly predicted accurately from TCR beta sequences.

The PCR had 60 Vbeta and 13 Jbeta primers. The repertoire was sequenced with immunoSEQ multiplex PCR; TCRdb's copy has only in-frame clones and lacks some. The sample lists around 300,000 clones, roughly two thirds occurring once. Details on this clone: Its antigen is as yet unknown.

The V end lost 1 base, the J end lost 5 bases, and 11 bases lay between the germline ends. This CDR3 contains 15 residues. CDR1 LNHDA and CDR2 SQIVND come from the germline V gene (reference sequence). The chain employs TRBV19 and TRBJ2-2; maybe TRBD2 (5 bases). The source is a female donor in good health and CMV-seronegative. The sample consisted of PBMCs. The CDR3 spells CASSIGRSHTGELFF. DNA for the CDR3: TGTGCCAGTAGTATAGGGAGGTCGCATACCGGGGAGCTGTTTTTT.